What follows are 3 T cell receptor beta chains derived from one specimen sequenced in a study of neurological immune-mediated disorders. TCRdb redid the calling of the 5' RACE reads with MiXCR, one entry per CDR3 protein. The sample yields more than 25,000 distinct CDR3 sequences, less than 25% seen once. Sequenced material: CD4+ T cells from blood. The receptors were sampled from a man aged 45-65 years with HTLV-1-associated myelopathy (HAM/TSP).

This clonotype turned up a few times. The chain couples TRBV18 to TRBJ2-5; 7 positions agree with TRBD2. With V trimmed by 1 base and J by 3 bases, 11 bases remained unmatched. CDR3 length: 17 amino acids. Germline V gene lookup returns CDR1 KGHSH and CDR2 LQKENI. This chain's CDR3 is CASSPREGGRAEETQYF. DNA for the CDR3: TGTGCCAGCTCACCACGGGAGGGTGGCAGGGCTGAAGAGACCCAGTACTTC. Full variable domain (rest looked up from reference TRBV18 and TRBJ2-5): NAGVMQNPRHLVRRRGQEARLRCSPMKGHSHVYWYRQLPEEGLKFMVYLQKENIIDESGMPKERFSAEFPKEGPSILRIQQVVRGDSAAYFCASSPREGGRAEETQYFGPGTRLLVL.

By sample fraction, this clonotype is medium-sized. CDR3 protein: CASSYSHRGNQPQHF. The CDR3 region has the DNA TGTGCCAGCAGTTACTCCCACAGGGGGAATCAGCCCCAGCATTTT. J is TRBJ1-5 and V is TRBV6-5; 8 bases are shared with TRBD1. The CDR3 extends over 15 amino acids. V gave up 0 bases and J gave up 4 bases; unmatched junction bases: 2. CDR1 MNHEY and CDR2 SVGAGI come from the germline V gene.

This clonotype came up many times. This chain connects TRBV20-1 to TRBJ1-1, with 8 bases identical to TRBD1. The trim removed 1 base at V and 11 bases at J, leaving 12 bases unmatched. Germline values: CDR1 DFQATT, CDR2 SNEGSKA (reference sequence). The length of the CDR3 is 14 residues. The CDR3 is CSARAGTGYLGAFF. CDR3 nucleotide sequence: TGCAGTGCTAGAGCCGGGACAGGCTATTTAGGGGCTTTCTTT.